The entry below describes one T cell receptor beta chain. The data originate from a study of blood T cell repertoires in COVID-19. V shed 3 bases and J 3 bases; nucleotides not matched to a gene: 4. CDR1 is SGHAT, CDR2 FQNNGV, per germline. The CDR3 length is 14 residues. Libraries were prepared by immunoSEQ multiplex PCR; TCRdb keeps only in-frame clonotypes and omits some of them. The table lists approximately 160,000 clones, about 88% of them singletons, with roughly 19% in the top ten. This sequence joins TRBV11-2 and TRBJ2-7; 8 bases are shared with TRBD1. Input material: peripheral blood. This sequence was found in a woman aged 80 or over with acute or convalescent COVID-19. DNA for the CDR3: TGTGCCAGCAGCTTGGGACAGGAGCTCTACGAGCAGTACTTC. Amino acids: CASSLGQELYEQYF.